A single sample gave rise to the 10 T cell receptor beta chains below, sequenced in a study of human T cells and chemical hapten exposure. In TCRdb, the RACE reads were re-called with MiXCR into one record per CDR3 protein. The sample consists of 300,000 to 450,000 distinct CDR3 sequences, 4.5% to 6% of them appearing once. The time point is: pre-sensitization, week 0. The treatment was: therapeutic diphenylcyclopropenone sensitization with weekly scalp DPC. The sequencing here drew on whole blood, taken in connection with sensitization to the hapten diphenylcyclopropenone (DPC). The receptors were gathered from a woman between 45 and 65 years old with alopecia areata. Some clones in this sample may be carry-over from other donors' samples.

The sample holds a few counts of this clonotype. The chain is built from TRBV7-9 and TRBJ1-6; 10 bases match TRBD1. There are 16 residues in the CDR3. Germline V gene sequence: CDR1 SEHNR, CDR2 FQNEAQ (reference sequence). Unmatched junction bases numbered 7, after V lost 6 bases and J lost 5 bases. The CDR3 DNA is TGTGCCAGCAGTCGTGGACAGGGGGAACATAATTCACCCCTCCACTTT. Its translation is CASSRGQGEHNSPLHF.

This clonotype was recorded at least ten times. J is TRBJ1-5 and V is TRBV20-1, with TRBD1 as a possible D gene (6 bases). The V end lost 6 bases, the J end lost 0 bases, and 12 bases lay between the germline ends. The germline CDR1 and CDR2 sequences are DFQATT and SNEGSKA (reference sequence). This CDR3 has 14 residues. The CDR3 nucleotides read TGCAGTGCCACACAGGGTATTAGCAATCAGCCCCAGCATTTT. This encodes CSATQGISNQPQHF.

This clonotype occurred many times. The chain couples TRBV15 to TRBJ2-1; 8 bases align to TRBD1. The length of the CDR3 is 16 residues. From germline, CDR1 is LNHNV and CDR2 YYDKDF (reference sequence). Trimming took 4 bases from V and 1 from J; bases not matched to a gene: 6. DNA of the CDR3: TGTGCCACCAGCACCCGGGACAGGAGATCCTACAATGAGCAGTTCTTC. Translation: CATSTRDRRSYNEQFF.

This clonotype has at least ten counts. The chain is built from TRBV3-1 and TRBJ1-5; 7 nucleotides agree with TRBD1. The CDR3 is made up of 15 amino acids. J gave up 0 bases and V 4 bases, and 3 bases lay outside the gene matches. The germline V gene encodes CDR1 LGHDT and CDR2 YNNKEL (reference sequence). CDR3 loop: CASSRGTDSNQPQHF. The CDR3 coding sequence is TGTGCCAGCAGCCGAGGGACAGATAGCAATCAGCCCCAGCATTTT.

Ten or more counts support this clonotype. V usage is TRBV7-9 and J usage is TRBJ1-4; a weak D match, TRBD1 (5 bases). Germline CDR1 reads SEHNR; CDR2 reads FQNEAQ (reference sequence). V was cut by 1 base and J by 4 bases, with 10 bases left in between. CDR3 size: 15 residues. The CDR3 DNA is TGTGCCAGCAGCTTAGGGCGCAGGGTTAATGAAAAACTGTTTTTT. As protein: CASSLGRRVNEKLFF.

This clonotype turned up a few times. CDR3 region: CASSENRASTDTQYF. CDR3 DNA sequence: TGTGCCAGCAGTGAAAACAGAGCTAGCACAGATACGCAGTATTTT. V and J are TRBV6-1 and TRBJ2-3; the D is unclear. V gave up 2 bases and J gave up 0 bases, with 9 bases separating them. The length of the CDR3 is 15 residues. Germline V gene sequence: CDR1 MNHNS, CDR2 SASEGT.

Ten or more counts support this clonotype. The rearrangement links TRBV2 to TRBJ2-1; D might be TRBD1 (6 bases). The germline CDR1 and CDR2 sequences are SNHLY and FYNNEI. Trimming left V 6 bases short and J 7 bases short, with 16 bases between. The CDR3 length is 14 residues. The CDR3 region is CASRTPGARNEQFF. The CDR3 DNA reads TGTGCCAGCAGGACCCCAGGGGCCAGGAATGAGCAGTTCTTC.

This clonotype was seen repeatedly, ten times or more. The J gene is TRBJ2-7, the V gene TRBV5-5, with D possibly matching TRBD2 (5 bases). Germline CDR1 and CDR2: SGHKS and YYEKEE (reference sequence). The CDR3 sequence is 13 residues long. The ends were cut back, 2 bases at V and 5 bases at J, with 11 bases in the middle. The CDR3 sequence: CASSFWAGDEQYF. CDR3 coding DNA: TGTGCCAGCAGCTTCTGGGCCGGGGACGAGCAGTACTTC.

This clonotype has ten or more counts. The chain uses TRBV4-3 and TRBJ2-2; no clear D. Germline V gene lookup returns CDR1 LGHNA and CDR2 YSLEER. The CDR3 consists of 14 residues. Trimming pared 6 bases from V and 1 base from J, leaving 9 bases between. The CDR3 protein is CASSLYRNTGELFF. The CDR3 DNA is TGCGCCAGCAGTCTCTACAGGAACACCGGGGAGCTGTTTTTT.

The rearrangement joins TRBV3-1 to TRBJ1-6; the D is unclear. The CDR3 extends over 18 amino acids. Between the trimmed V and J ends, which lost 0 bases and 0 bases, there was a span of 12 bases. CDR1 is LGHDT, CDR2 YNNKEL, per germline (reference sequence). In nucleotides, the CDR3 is TGTGCCAGCAGCCAAGATAACCCGCTAAGCTCCTATAATTCACCCCTCCACTTT. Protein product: CASSQDNPLSSYNSPLHF.